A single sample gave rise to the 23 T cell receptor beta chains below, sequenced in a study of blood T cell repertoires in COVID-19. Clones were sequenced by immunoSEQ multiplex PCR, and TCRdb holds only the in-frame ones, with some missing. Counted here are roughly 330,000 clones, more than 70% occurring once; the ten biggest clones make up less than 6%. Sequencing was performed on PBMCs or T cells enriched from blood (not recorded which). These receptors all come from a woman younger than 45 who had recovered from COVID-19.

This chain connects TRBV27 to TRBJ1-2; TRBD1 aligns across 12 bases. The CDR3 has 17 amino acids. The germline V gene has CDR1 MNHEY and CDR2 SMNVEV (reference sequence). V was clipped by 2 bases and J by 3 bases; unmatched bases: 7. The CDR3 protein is CASSLLSGQGAYYGYTF. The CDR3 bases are TGTGCCAGCAGTTTACTCTCGGGACAGGGGGCTTACTATGGCTACACCTTC.

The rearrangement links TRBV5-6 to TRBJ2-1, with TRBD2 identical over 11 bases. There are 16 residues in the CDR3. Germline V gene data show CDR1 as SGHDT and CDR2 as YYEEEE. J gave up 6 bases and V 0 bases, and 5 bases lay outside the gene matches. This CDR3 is CASSLGLAGGGNEQFF. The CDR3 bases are TGTGCCAGCAGCTTGGGCCTAGCGGGGGGAGGCAATGAGCAGTTCTTC.

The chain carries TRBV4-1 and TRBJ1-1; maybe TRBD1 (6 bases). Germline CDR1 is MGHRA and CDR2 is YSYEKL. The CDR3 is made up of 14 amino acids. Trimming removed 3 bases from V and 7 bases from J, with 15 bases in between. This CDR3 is CASSQSQGLLEAFF. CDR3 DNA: TGCGCCAGCAGCCAGTCACAGGGCCTGCTTGAAGCTTTCTTT.

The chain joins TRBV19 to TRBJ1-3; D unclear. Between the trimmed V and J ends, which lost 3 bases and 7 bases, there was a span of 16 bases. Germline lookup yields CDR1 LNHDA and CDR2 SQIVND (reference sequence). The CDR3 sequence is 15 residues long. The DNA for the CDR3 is TGTGCCAGTAGTATCTCAGGCAACGTTGGTAACACCATATATTTT. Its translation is CASSISGNVGNTIYF.

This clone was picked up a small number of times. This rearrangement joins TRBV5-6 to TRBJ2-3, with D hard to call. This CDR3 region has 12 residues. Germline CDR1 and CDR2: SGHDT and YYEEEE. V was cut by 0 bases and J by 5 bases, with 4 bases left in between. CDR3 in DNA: TGTGCCAGCAGCTTGGAACAAGATACGCAGTATTTT. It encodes CASSLEQDTQYF.

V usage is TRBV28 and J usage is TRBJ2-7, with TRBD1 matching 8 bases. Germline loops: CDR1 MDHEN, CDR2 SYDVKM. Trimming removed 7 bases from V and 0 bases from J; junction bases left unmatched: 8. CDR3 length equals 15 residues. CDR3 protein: CASTPRTGPSYEQYF. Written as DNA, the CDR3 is TGTGCCAGCACCCCTAGGACAGGGCCCTCCTACGAGCAGTACTTC.

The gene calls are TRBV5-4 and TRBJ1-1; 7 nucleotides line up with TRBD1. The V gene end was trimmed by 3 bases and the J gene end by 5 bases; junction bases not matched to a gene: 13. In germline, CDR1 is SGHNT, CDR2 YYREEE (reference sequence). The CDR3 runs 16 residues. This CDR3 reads CASSSGQAPSSTEAFF. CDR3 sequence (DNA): TGTGCCAGCAGCTCCGGACAGGCCCCGAGTAGTACTGAAGCTTTCTTT. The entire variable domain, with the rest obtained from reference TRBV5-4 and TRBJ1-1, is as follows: ETGVTQSPTHLIKTRGQQVTLRCSSQSGHNTVSWYQQALGQGPQFIFQYYREEENGRGNFPPRFSGLQFPNYSSELNVNALELDDSALYLCASSSGQAPSSTEAFFGQGTRLTVV.

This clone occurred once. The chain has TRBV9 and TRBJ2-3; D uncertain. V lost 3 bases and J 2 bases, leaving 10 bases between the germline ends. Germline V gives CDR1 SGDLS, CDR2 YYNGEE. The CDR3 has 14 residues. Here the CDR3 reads CASSANRFTDTQYF. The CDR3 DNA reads TGTGCCAGCAGCGCTAACCGCTTCACAGATACGCAGTATTTT.

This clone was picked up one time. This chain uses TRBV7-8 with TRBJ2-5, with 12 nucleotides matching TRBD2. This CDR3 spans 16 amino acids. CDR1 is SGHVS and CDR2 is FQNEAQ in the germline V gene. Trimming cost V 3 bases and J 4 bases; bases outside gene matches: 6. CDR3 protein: CASSLSGTSGLETQYF. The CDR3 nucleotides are TGTGCCAGCAGCTTGTCCGGGACTAGCGGGTTAGAGACCCAGTACTTC.

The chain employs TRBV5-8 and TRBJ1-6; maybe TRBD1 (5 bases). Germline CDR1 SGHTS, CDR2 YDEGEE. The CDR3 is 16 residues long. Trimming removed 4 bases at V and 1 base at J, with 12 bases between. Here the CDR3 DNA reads TGTGCCAGCAGCGAAGGGGAGGAATCCTATAATTCACCCCTCCACTTT. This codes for CASSEGEESYNSPLHF.

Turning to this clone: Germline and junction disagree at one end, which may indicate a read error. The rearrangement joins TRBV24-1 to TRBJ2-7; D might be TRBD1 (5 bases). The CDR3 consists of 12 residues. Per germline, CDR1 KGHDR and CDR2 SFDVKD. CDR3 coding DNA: TGTGCCCCCAGGGCACCTTACGGGGAGCAGTACTTC. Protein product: CAPRAPYGEQYF.

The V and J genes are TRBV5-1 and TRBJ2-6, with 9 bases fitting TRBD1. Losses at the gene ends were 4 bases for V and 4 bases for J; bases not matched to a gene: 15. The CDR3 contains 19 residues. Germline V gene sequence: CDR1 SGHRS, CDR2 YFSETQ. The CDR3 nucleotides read TGCGCCAGCAGCCCGAGGCCTAGACAGGGGGAGAGGGGGGCCAACGTCCTGACTTTC. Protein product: CASSPRPRQGERGANVLTF. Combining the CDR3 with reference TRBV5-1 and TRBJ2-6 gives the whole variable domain KAGVTQTPRYLIKTRGQQVTLSCSPISGHRSVSWYQQTPGQGLQFLFEYFSETQRNKGNFPGRFSGRQFSNSRSEMNVSTLELGDSALYLCASSPRPRQGERGANVLTFGAGSRLTVL.

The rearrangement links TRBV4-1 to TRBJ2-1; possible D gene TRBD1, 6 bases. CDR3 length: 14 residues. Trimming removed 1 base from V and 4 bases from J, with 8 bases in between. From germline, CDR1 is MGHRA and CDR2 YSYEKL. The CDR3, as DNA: TGCGCCAGCAGCCAAGGCGGACAGTACAATGAGCAGTTCTTC. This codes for CASSQGGQYNEQFF.

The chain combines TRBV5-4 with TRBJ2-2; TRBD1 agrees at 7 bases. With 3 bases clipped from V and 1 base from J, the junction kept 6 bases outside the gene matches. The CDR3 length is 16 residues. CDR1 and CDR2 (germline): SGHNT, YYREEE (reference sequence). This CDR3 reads CASSSGQARNTGELFF. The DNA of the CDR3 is TGTGCCAGCAGCTCCGGACAGGCGAGGAACACCGGGGAGCTGTTTTTT.

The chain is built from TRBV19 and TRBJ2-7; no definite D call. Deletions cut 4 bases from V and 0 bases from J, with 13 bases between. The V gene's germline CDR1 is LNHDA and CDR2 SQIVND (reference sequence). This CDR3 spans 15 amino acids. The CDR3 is CASSRHQMNSYEQYF. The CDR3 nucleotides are TGTGCCAGTAGTAGACACCAAATGAACTCCTACGAGCAGTACTTC. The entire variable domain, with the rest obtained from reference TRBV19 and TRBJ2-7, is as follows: DGGITQSPKYLFRKEGQNVTLSCEQNLNHDAMYWYRQDPGQGLRLIYYSQIVNDFQKGDIAEGYSVSREKKESFPLTVTSAQKNPTAFYLCASSRHQMNSYEQYFGPGTRLTVT.

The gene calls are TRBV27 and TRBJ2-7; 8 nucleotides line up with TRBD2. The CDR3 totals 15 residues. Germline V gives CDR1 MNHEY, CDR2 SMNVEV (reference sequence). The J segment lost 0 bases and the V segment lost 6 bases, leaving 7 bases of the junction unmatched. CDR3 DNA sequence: TGTGCCAGCAGACAAAGCGGGGGCCACTCCTACGAGCAGTACTTC. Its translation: CASRQSGGHSYEQYF.

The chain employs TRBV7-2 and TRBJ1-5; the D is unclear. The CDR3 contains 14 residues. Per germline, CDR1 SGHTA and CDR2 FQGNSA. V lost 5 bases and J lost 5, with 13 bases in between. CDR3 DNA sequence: TGTGCCAGCAGCCTACGGACTCCGGATCAGCCCCAGCATTTT. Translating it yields CASSLRTPDQPQHF.

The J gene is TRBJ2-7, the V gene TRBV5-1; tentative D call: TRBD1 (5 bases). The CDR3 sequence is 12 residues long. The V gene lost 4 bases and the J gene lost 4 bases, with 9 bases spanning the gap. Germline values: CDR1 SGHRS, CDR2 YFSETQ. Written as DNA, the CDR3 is TGCGCCAGCAGCCAAGACAGTTACGAGCAGTACTTC. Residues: CASSQDSYEQYF.

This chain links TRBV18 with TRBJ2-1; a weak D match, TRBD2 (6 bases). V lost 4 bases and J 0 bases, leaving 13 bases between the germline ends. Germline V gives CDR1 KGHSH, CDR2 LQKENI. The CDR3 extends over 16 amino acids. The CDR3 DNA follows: TGTGCCAGCTCACGGTTTGGCGGGGACTCCTACAATGAGCAGTTCTTC. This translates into CASSRFGGDSYNEQFF. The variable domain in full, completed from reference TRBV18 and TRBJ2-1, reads NAGVMQNPRHLVRRRGQEARLRCSPMKGHSHVYWYRQLPEEGLKFMVYLQKENIIDESGMPKERFSAEFPKEGPSILRIQQVVRGDSAAYFCASSRFGGDSYNEQFFGPGTRLTVL.

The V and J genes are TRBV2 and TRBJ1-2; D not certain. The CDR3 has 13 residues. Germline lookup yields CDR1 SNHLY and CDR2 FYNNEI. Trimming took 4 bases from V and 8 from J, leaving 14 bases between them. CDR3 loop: CASSVSEARGYTF. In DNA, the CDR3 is TGTGCCAGCAGTGTGAGTGAAGCCCGAGGCTACACCTTC.

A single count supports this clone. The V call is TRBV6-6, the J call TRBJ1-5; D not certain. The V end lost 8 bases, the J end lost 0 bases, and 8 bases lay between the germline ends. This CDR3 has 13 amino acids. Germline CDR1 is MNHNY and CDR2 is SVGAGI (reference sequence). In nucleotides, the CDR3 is TGTGCCAGCGACACGTTTAGCAATCAGCCCCAGCATTTT. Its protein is CASDTFSNQPQHF.

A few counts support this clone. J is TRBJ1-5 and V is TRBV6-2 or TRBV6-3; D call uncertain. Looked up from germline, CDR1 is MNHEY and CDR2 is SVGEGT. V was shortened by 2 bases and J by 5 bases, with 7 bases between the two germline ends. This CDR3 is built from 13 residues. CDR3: CASSYRGYQPQHF. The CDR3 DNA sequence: TGTGCCAGCAGTTACCGCGGGTATCAGCCCCAGCATTTT.

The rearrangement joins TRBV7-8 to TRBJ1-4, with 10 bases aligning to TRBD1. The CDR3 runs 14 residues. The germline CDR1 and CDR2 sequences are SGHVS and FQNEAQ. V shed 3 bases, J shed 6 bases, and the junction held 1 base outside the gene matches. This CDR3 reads CASSFDRGHEKLFF. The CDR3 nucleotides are TGTGCCAGCAGCTTTGACAGGGGGCATGAAAAACTGTTTTTT.